One and the same sample provided the 31 T cell receptor beta chains below, sequenced in a study of cytomegalovirus exposure and HLA in healthy donors. PCR primers comprised 60 Vbeta and 13 Jbeta primers. The data were produced by immunoSEQ multiplex PCR, yet TCRdb's version contains in-frame clones alone and is incomplete. The sample consists of under 150,000 clones, 75% to 85% of them appearing once. Material: PBMCs. These receptors were collected from a female donor in good health and CMV-seropositive.

This chain uses TRBV4-1 with TRBJ2-2, with TRBD1 matching 7 bases. The CDR3 is 15 residues long. Unmatched junction bases numbered 4, after V lost 2 bases and J lost 4 bases. Per the germline V gene, CDR1 is MGHRA and CDR2 is YSYEKL. Written as DNA, the CDR3 is TGCGCCAGCAGCCAACCGACAGGGATCACCGGGGAGCTGTTTTTT. It specifies CASSQPTGITGELFF.

A few counts support this clone. The chain employs TRBV2 and TRBJ1-6; D may be TRBD1 (5 bases). The CDR3 covers 15 residues. Trimming shortened V by 6 bases and J by 4 bases, and 13 bases separated the two germline ends. CDR1 and CDR2 from the germline V gene are SNHLY and FYNNEI. The CDR3 DNA is TGTGCCAGCAGAAGACAGCGGGCGTATAATTCACCCCTCCACTTT. Translation gives CASRRQRAYNSPLHF.

V usage is TRBV2 and J usage is TRBJ2-7; D may be TRBD1 (5 bases). The CDR3 runs 14 residues. Per germline, CDR1 SNHLY and CDR2 FYNNEI. V was cut by 3 bases and J by 12 bases, with 21 bases left in between. In DNA form, the CDR3 reads TGTGCCAGCAGTGATCCATCTAGGGGCAAATTGCCGTACTTC. Translating gives CASSDPSRGKLPYF.

The chain joins TRBV18 to TRBJ2-7, with D perhaps matching TRBD1 (5 bases). Trimming removed 5 bases at V and 3 bases at J, with 8 bases between. This CDR3 is 12 amino acids long. Germline V gene lookup returns CDR1 KGHSH and CDR2 LQKENI. CDR3 in amino acids: CASSDSRYEQYF. CDR3 sequence (DNA): TGTGCCAGCTCAGACAGTCGCTACGAGCAGTACTTC.

The rearrangement joins TRBV4-1 to TRBJ2-7; 8 bases are a match to TRBD2. Germline V gene data show CDR1 as MGHRA and CDR2 as YSYEKL. J was trimmed by 0 bases and V by 0 bases; bases with no gene match: 4. The CDR3 runs 16 residues. The CDR3, as DNA: TGCGCCAGCAGCCAAGAAGAGCGGGGGCCCTCCTACGAGCAGTACTTC. Translation gives CASSQEERGPSYEQYF.

The CDR3 bases are TGTGCCAGCTCACGGGGACAGGGCACAGATACGCAGTATTTT. Its translation is CASSRGQGTDTQYF. The V call is TRBV18, the J call TRBJ2-3; TRBD1 agrees at 8 bases. The CDR3 covers 14 residues. Germline V lookup: CDR1 KGHSH, CDR2 LQKENI. V lost 4 bases to trimming and J lost 1 base; unmatched junction nucleotides: 1.

This chain joins TRBV28 and TRBJ2-7; possibly TRBD1 for D (6 bases). The V end lost 2 bases, the J end lost 6 bases, and 8 bases lay between the germline ends. CDR1 MDHEN and CDR2 SYDVKM come from the germline V gene. The CDR3 totals 12 residues. CDR3 DNA sequence: TGTGCCAGCAGTTTAGGGGGCTCCGAGCAGTACTTC. This codes for CASSLGGSEQYF.

This chain joins TRBV6-4 and TRBJ2-3, with 13 bases that match TRBD2. CDR3 length: 15 residues. The ends lost 5 bases at V and 6 bases at J; junction bases unmatched: 5. Per the germline V gene, CDR1 is MRHNA and CDR2 is SNTAGT. The CDR3: CASSRTSGRRDTQYF. DNA of the CDR3: TGTGCCAGCAGTCGGACTAGCGGGAGACGCGATACGCAGTATTTT.

This clone was counted only a few times. The chain uses TRBV7-7 and TRBJ1-1; D is possibly TRBD1 (5 bases). The CDR3 length is 14 residues. Trimming left V 6 bases short and J 0 bases short, with 11 bases between. Germline CDR1 reads SSHAT; CDR2 reads FNYEAQ (reference sequence). CDR3 bases: TGTGCCAGCAGTCCGGACACAATGAACACTGAAGCTTTCTTT. Protein product: CASSPDTMNTEAFF.

The rearrangement joins TRBV27 to TRBJ2-7, with 7 nucleotides matching TRBD1. This CDR3 spans 14 amino acids. Per germline, CDR1 MNHEY and CDR2 SMNVEV (reference sequence). Trimming at V came to 4 bases and at J to 2 bases, leaving 5 bases not matched to a gene. The CDR3 loop is CASSYRGPAYEQYF. CDR3 in DNA: TGTGCCAGCAGTTACAGGGGACCAGCCTACGAGCAGTACTTC.

The CDR3 protein is CASSIGGSSVEQYF. Here the CDR3 DNA reads TGCGCCAGCAGCATAGGCGGGAGTTCGGTCGAGCAGTACTTC. The chain joins TRBV5-1 to TRBJ2-7; TRBD2 matches at 7 bases. Trimming cost V 4 bases and J 6 bases; bases outside gene matches: 10. CDR1 is SGHRS and CDR2 is YFSETQ in the germline V gene. The CDR3 is made up of 14 amino acids.

The genes are TRBV30 and TRBJ2-7; 8 positions agree with TRBD1. This CDR3 is 12 amino acids long. With V trimmed by 5 bases and J by 1 base, 1 base remained unmatched. Germline V lookup: CDR1 GTSNPN, CDR2 SVGIG (reference sequence). The chain's CDR3 is CAWGQGSYEQYF. The CDR3 nucleotides are TGTGCCTGGGGACAGGGATCCTACGAGCAGTACTTC.

This clone has just one count. The CDR3, as DNA: TGTGCCAGCAGTAGACAGTATACCAATGAGCAGTTCTTC. This gives the protein CASSRQYTNEQFF. The chain combines TRBV6-1 with TRBJ2-1, with D possibly TRBD1 on 5 matching bases. The CDR3 runs 13 residues. CDR1 is MNHNS and CDR2 is SASEGT in the germline V gene. V lost 5 bases and J lost 6, with 11 bases in between.

The gene calls are TRBV30 and TRBJ1-5, with D perhaps TRBD1 (6 bases). Germline-derived CDR1 and CDR2 are GTSNPN and SVGIG (reference sequence). This CDR3 has 13 residues. Trimming removed 1 base at V and 7 bases at J, with 11 bases between. CDR3 bases: TGTGCCTGGAGTGAACAGGGCGGACAGCCCCAGCATTTT. Translating gives CAWSEQGGQPQHF.

The chain recombines TRBV30 with TRBJ2-4; tentative D call: TRBD2 (7 bases). Germline assignment: CDR1 GTSNPN and CDR2 SVGIG (reference sequence). The CDR3 sequence is 15 residues long. With 3 bases removed from V and 3 bases from J, the gap between germline ends came to 15 bases. The CDR3 coding sequence is TGTGCCTGGAGCCTGGGAGGGGGGGTCAAAAACATTCAGTACTTC. It translates to CAWSLGGGVKNIQYF.

The genes are TRBV5-4 and TRBJ2-5; 7 bases align to TRBD2. This CDR3 has 14 residues. Germline V gene data show CDR1 as SGHNT and CDR2 as YYREEE (reference sequence). The junction had 8 bases not matched to a gene; V was cut back by 4 bases and J by 5 bases. The CDR3 region has the DNA TGTGCCAGCAGCGACAGCGGGACCCGGGAGACCCAGTACTTC. Residues: CASSDSGTRETQYF.

The chain has TRBV7-2 and TRBJ1-1; no reliable D call. Germline V gene sequence: CDR1 SGHTA, CDR2 FQGNSA. Trimming took off 3 bases at V and 1 base at J, with 9 bases between the two ends. This CDR3 is built from 14 residues. This CDR3 is CASSFYRKNTEAFF. DNA for the CDR3: TGTGCCAGCAGCTTCTACAGAAAGAACACTGAAGCTTTCTTT.

The J gene is TRBJ2-7, the V gene TRBV5-6; 7 nucleotides align to TRBD1. CDR1 is SGHDT and CDR2 is YYEEEE in the germline V gene. There are 15 residues in the CDR3. Trimming removed 1 base from V and 3 bases from J; junction bases left unmatched: 7. The CDR3 bases are TGTGCCAGCAGCTTGTTCATGCGACAGGGCTACGAGCAGTACTTC. Its translation is CASSLFMRQGYEQYF.

The chain links TRBV5-1 to TRBJ1-2; D might be TRBD1 (6 bases). CDR1 is SGHRS, CDR2 YFSETQ, per germline. V lost 5 bases to trimming and J lost 5 bases, with 16 bases between them. The CDR3 extends over 14 amino acids. The CDR3 DNA is TGCGCCAGCAGTCCGTCGGGACAAGCATATGGCTACACCTTC. This sequence encodes CASSPSGQAYGYTF.

The rearrangement joins TRBV5-1 to TRBJ2-3; possible D gene TRBD2, 6 bases. V dropped 6 bases and J dropped 2 bases, with 16 bases sitting between them. Germline V gives CDR1 SGHRS, CDR2 YFSETQ. The CDR3 is made up of 15 amino acids. CDR3 bases: TGCGCCAGCAAGGGAACGGGACTTTCCACAGATACGCAGTATTTT. Translated: CASKGTGLSTDTQYF.

The chain combines TRBV7-2 with TRBJ2-3, with 10 positions matching TRBD2. V lost 4 bases to trimming and J lost 5 bases; unmatched junction nucleotides: 9. The CDR3 extends over 16 amino acids. CDR1 and CDR2 from the germline V gene are SGHTA and FQGNSA. The CDR3 nucleotides read TGTGCCAGCAGCTCAGCGGGGGGGCCTTCTGGAGATACGCAGTATTTT. This sequence encodes CASSSAGGPSGDTQYF.

The chain carries TRBV6-6 and TRBJ2-7, with D possibly TRBD1 on 5 matching bases. Trimming removed 5 bases at V and 3 bases at J, with 14 bases between. The CDR3 covers 14 residues. Germline CDR1 is MNHNY and CDR2 is SVGAGI (reference sequence). CDR3 sequence (DNA): TGTGCCAGCAGTGCCGACGACAGTAACTACGAGCAGTACTTC. Translation: CASSADDSNYEQYF.

The chain combines TRBV30 with TRBJ1-1, with D perhaps matching TRBD1 (5 bases). The ends were cut back, 0 bases at V and 10 bases at J, with 18 bases in the middle. This CDR3 spans 14 amino acids. In germline, CDR1 is GTSNPN, CDR2 SVGIG (reference sequence). CDR3: CAWSVWGGLQGAFF. As DNA, the CDR3 is TGTGCCTGGAGTGTATGGGGGGGTCTTCAGGGAGCTTTCTTT.

The CDR3 region is CASSLGLAGGNNEQFF. CDR3 in DNA: TGCGCCAGCAGCCTCGGACTAGCGGGAGGGAATAATGAGCAGTTCTTC. This chain uses TRBV5-1 with TRBJ2-1, with 15 bases lining up with TRBD2. The junction had 6 bases not matched to a gene; V was cut back by 4 bases and J by 7 bases. Germline V gives CDR1 SGHRS, CDR2 YFSETQ. The CDR3 spans 16 residues.

This rearrangement joins TRBV29-1 to TRBJ2-3, with TRBD1 identical over 11 bases. The CDR3 is made up of 17 amino acids. CDR1 and CDR2 from the germline V gene are SQVTM and ANQGSEA. V was clipped by 4 bases and J by 1 base; unmatched bases: 10. CDR3: CSVVCSRDRGGTDTQYF. The CDR3 DNA is TGCAGCGTTGTCTGCTCCAGGGACAGGGGGGGCACAGATACGCAGTATTTT.

The chain is built from TRBV5-5 and TRBJ1-1, with 8 bases that match TRBD1. V was pared by 0 bases and J by 5 bases, with 12 bases of the junction left unmatched. The CDR3 has 17 residues. Germline CDR1 SGHKS, CDR2 YYEKEE (reference sequence). CDR3 residues: CASSLDRGGRGRTEAFF. CDR3 coding DNA: TGTGCCAGCAGCTTGGACAGGGGGGGCCGGGGGAGGACTGAAGCTTTCTTT.

This clone was counted once. The chain uses TRBV7-7 and TRBJ2-2; TRBD2 aligns across 7 bases. Germline V CDR1 and CDR2: SSHAT, FNYEAQ (reference sequence). This CDR3 is 15 amino acids long. Germline trimming cut 5 bases from V and 1 base from J; bases unmatched to any gene: 4. The CDR3 protein is CASSPSSGNTGELFF. CDR3 DNA sequence: TGTGCCAGCAGCCCCTCTAGCGGGAACACCGGGGAGCTGTTTTTT.

The chain is built from TRBV23-1 and TRBJ1-5; D is ambiguous. TRBV23-1 qualifies as an ORF whose function is uncertain. This CDR3 is 15 amino acids long. Trimming shortened V by 3 bases and J by 2 bases, and 11 bases separated the two germline ends. The CDR3 protein is CASSHRKGGNQPQHF. CDR3 DNA sequence: TGCGCCAGCAGTCACCGTAAGGGAGGCAATCAGCCCCAGCATTTT.

The CDR3 loop reads CASSSWDSNEKLFF. CDR3 nucleotide sequence: TGTGCCAGCAGTTCCTGGGACAGTAATGAAAAACTGTTTTTT. The chain recombines TRBV6-6 with TRBJ1-4, with 7 bases fitting TRBD1. The CDR3 extends over 14 amino acids. V dropped 4 bases and J dropped 4; count of bases not matched to a gene: 3. From germline, CDR1 is MNHNY and CDR2 SVGAGI (reference sequence).

This clone appeared a few times. The rearrangement links TRBV18 to TRBJ2-6, with D maybe TRBD1 (5 bases). The V end was cut by 2 bases, the J end by 0 bases, with 11 bases between. Germline CDR1 reads KGHSH; CDR2 reads LQKENI. The CDR3 is 17 residues long. The CDR3, as DNA: TGTGCCAGCTCACCAAGACAGCCCGGCTCTGGGGCCAACGTCCTGACTTTC. Encoded protein: CASSPRQPGSGANVLTF.

V and J are TRBV13 and TRBJ2-2, with 7 bases identical to TRBD2. The CDR3 sequence is 16 residues long. J was trimmed by 0 bases and V by 5 bases; bases with no gene match: 6. CDR1 and CDR2 from the germline V gene are PRHDT and FYEKMQ (reference sequence). CDR3: CASSQERGPNTGELFF. CDR3 nucleotides: TGTGCCAGCAGCCAAGAGCGGGGCCCGAACACCGGGGAGCTGTTTTTT.